Following are 30 T cell receptor beta chains from one sample sequenced in a study of T cells in Graves' hyperthyroidism and ophthalmopathy. It was RNA transcripts that yielded the amplified TCR beta CDR3 regions. The TCR CDR3 was amplified in a first-round RT-PCR using the HTBI primer set. MiXCR, applied by TCRdb to the multiplex PCR reads, yields one record per CDR3 protein. The data show hundreds of thousands of distinct CDR3 sequences, around 13% seen once. The sequencing input was blood. The receptors were sampled from a woman in her thirties or forties with Graves' ophthalmopathy.

As to this clonotype: A read error may explain this, as a much larger clone is one base away. V gene TRBV12-3 or TRBV12-4 combines with J gene TRBJ2-2; D possibly corresponds to TRBD2 (6 bases). The CDR3 extends over 11 amino acids. CDR3 in DNA: TGTACCGGAGGGGACACCGGGGAGCTGTTTTTT. Its translation is CTGGDTGELFF.

The sample holds many counts of this clonotype. The chain joins TRBV3-1 to TRBJ1-4; D perhaps matches TRBD1 (5 bases). Deletions cut 2 bases from V and 5 bases from J, with 12 bases between. The CDR3 contains 15 residues. Germline loops: CDR1 LGHDT, CDR2 YNNKEL (reference sequence). The CDR3 here is CASSQWQGGNEKLFF. Written as DNA, the CDR3 is TGTGCCAGCAGCCAATGGCAGGGAGGCAATGAAAAACTGTTTTTT. The complete variable domain, with remaining parts taken from reference TRBV3-1 and TRBJ1-4, reads DTAVSQTPKYLVTQMGNDKSIKCEQNLGHDTMYWYKQDSKKFLKIMFSYNNKELIINETVPNRFSPKSPDKAHLNLHINSLELGDSAVYFCASSQWQGGNEKLFFGSGTQLSVL.

The chain employs TRBV4-1 and TRBJ2-2; TRBD2 matches at 8 bases. J lost 1 base, V lost 1 base, and 8 bases had no gene match. Germline lookup yields CDR1 MGHRA and CDR2 YSYEKL. The length of the CDR3 is 18 residues. CDR3 nucleotides: TGCGCCAGCAGCCAAGTTGGCCTAGCGGGTCGGAACACCGGGGAGCTGTTTTTT. Protein product: CASSQVGLAGRNTGELFF.

In this sample, this clonotype turned up many times. The rearrangement links TRBV28 to TRBJ2-1; 9 bases are shared with TRBD1. There are 14 residues in the CDR3. V shed 5 bases and J 10 bases; nucleotides not matched to a gene: 9. Germline V gives CDR1 MDHEN, CDR2 SYDVKM. For the CDR3, the DNA is TGTGCCAGCAGTAGAGGGACAGGGAAGGGCGAGCAGTTCTTC. Protein product: CASSRGTGKGEQFF.

This clonotype was recorded many times. The chain couples TRBV7-8 to TRBJ2-1; D could derive from TRBD1 or TRBD2 (5 bases each). This CDR3 spans 15 amino acids. Per the germline V gene, CDR1 is SGHVS and CDR2 is FQNEAQ. Between the trimmed V and J ends, which lost 2 bases and 5 bases, there was a span of 13 bases. The CDR3 nucleotides read TGTGCCAGCAGCTTATCAGGGAGAACCAACAATGAGCAGTTCTTC. Its translation is CASSLSGRTNNEQFF.

This clonotype was counted many times. The rearrangement links TRBV15 to TRBJ1-1; TRBD1 matches at 9 bases. V was clipped by 7 bases and J by 6 bases; unmatched bases: 6. Germline V lookup: CDR1 LNHNV, CDR2 YYDKDF (reference sequence). The CDR3 runs to 13 residues. CDR3 loop: CATTLDRGAEAFF. The CDR3 DNA reads TGTGCCACCACCTTGGACAGGGGCGCTGAAGCTTTCTTT.

V usage is TRBV7-2 and J usage is TRBJ2-1; 8 bases are shared with TRBD2. Germline CDR1 and CDR2: SGHTA and FQGNSA. V lost 6 bases, J lost 7 bases, and 17 bases stayed unmatched. This CDR3 has 17 residues. The CDR3 reads CASSLSPGLGGMNEQFF. The DNA of the CDR3 is TGTGCCAGCAGTCTATCTCCGGGACTAGGAGGGATGAATGAGCAGTTCTTC.

A few counts support this clonotype. DNA for the CDR3: TGCAGTGCTGAACAGGGGGGCAATCAGCCCCAGCATTTT. Amino acids: CSAEQGGNQPQHF. The chain uses TRBV20-1 and TRBJ1-5, with 8 bases fitting TRBD1. The ends lost 5 bases at V and 2 bases at J; junction bases unmatched: 2. This CDR3 has 13 amino acids. Germline CDR1 is DFQATT and CDR2 is SNEGSKA (reference sequence).

This clonotype was observed many times. The genes are TRBV5-6 and TRBJ2-4; 8 bases agree with TRBD2. The CDR3 consists of 16 residues. Germline-derived CDR1 and CDR2 are SGHDT and YYEEEE. J gave up 4 bases and V 4 bases, and 10 bases lay outside the gene matches. The CDR3 DNA sequence: TGTGCCAGCAGCCATTCCGGGACTAGACTTAAAAACATTCAGTACTTC. Protein sequence: CASSHSGTRLKNIQYF. Together with reference TRBV5-6 and TRBJ2-4, the CDR3 gives the full variable domain: DAGVTQSPTHLIKTRGQQVTLRCSPKSGHDTVSWYQQALGQGPQFIFQYYEEEERQRGNFPDRFSGHQFPNYSSELNVNALLLGDSALYLCASSHSGTRLKNIQYFGAGTRLSVL.

In its sample, this clonotype was seen many times. The gene calls are TRBV28 and TRBJ2-3, with 10 bases fitting TRBD2. The CDR3 runs to 15 residues. V lost 6 bases, J lost 4 bases, and 7 bases stayed unmatched. Germline V gene data show CDR1 as MDHEN and CDR2 as SYDVKM. In DNA form, the CDR3 reads TGTGCCAGCAGGCAGCGGGGGGGCAGGTCAGATACGCAGTATTTT. This gives the protein CASRQRGGRSDTQYF.

This clonotype was seen a few times. A read error is possible here, since a much larger clone lies one base away. The chain links TRBV6-2 or TRBV6-3 to TRBJ2-7; 8 bases map to TRBD2. Germline V CDR1 and CDR2: MNHEY, SVGEGT. The CDR3 covers 15 residues. The CDR3 nucleotides are TGTGCCTGCAGTCGTGGCGGGGGGACCTCCTACGAGCAGTACTTC. Translating gives CACSRGGGTSYEQYF.

This chain joins TRBV2 and TRBJ2-7; perhaps TRBD2 as D (5 bases). This CDR3 is built from 12 residues. The germline CDR1 and CDR2 sequences are SNHLY and FYNNEI. Trimming took off 5 bases at V and 5 bases at J, with 10 bases between the two ends. The CDR3 DNA reads TGTGCCAGCAGTCTTACTAGGAACGAGCAGTACTTC. The encoded protein is CASSLTRNEQYF.

The rearrangement links TRBV19 to TRBJ2-3; TRBD1 might be the D (5 bases). CDR3 length: 13 residues. V dropped 1 base and J dropped 7 bases, with 9 bases sitting between them. Germline V CDR1 and CDR2: LNHDA, SQIVND (reference sequence). The DNA for the CDR3 is TGTGCCAGTAGTATAGGGGCAGGGAATACGCAGTATTTT. Translating it yields CASSIGAGNTQYF.

V gene TRBV19 combines with J gene TRBJ2-2; D unclear. This CDR3 comprises 13 residues. V gave up 8 bases and J gave up 1 base, with 8 bases separating them. Germline V gene data show CDR1 as LNHDA and CDR2 as SQIVND (reference sequence). CDR3 sequence: CASLHKNTGELFF. The CDR3 coding sequence is TGTGCCAGTCTCCATAAGAACACCGGGGAGCTGTTTTTT.

This clonotype has a count of ten or more. The chain has TRBV7-9 and TRBJ1-2; TRBD1 is a possible D gene (5 bases). The CDR3 is 13 residues long. Germline CDR1 is SEHNR and CDR2 is FQNEAQ (reference sequence). Trimming shortened V by 5 bases and J by 4 bases, and 11 bases separated the two germline ends. For the CDR3, the DNA is TGTGCCAGCAGCAAGGGACTTACCTATGGCTACACCTTC. Amino acid sequence: CASSKGLTYGYTF. The full variable domain, in which reference TRBV7-9 and TRBJ1-2 provide the parts outside the CDR3, is DTGVSQNPRHKITKRGQNVTFRCDPISEHNRLYWYRQTLGQGPEFLTYFQNEAQLEKSRLLSDRFSAERPKGSFSTLEIQRTEQGDSAMYLCASSKGLTYGYTFGSGTRLTVV.

The chain is built from TRBV20-1 and TRBJ1-2; perhaps TRBD1 as D (6 bases). CDR1 DFQATT and CDR2 SNEGSKA come from the germline V gene (reference sequence). V gave up 3 bases and J gave up 4 bases, with 18 bases separating them. The length of the CDR3 is 15 residues. This chain's CDR3 is CSASPPGGQSYGYTF. CDR3 coding DNA: TGCAGTGCTAGTCCGCCCGGGGGGCAGAGCTATGGCTACACCTTC.

The rearrangement uses TRBV6-1 and TRBJ2-2, with D perhaps given as TRBD1 or TRBD2 (5 bases each). The germline V and J ends were trimmed by 7 bases and 3 bases, with 24 bases remaining between them. The CDR3 is 18 residues long. Germline CDR1 is MNHNS and CDR2 is SASEGT. The CDR3 DNA is TGTGCCAGCACCTACGGGTCTTCGGGACGGATCTACACCGGGGAGCTGTTTTTT. Its protein is CASTYGSSGRIYTGELFF.

This clonotype was recorded at least ten times. The chain recombines TRBV5-1 with TRBJ2-2, with D perhaps matching TRBD1 (6 bases). The CDR3 runs 15 residues. V was shortened by 2 bases and J by 7 bases, with 15 bases between the two germline ends. Germline CDR1 reads SGHRS; CDR2 reads YFSETQ. CDR3: CASSFLGAGDGELFF. Written as DNA, the CDR3 is TGCGCCAGCAGCTTCCTGGGGGCGGGCGACGGGGAGCTGTTTTTT.

This clonotype appeared many times. V usage is TRBV28 and J usage is TRBJ1-1, with D possibly being TRBD1 (5 bases). The V end lost 6 bases, the J end lost 1 base, and 15 bases lay between the germline ends. The germline V gene encodes CDR1 MDHEN and CDR2 SYDVKM. The CDR3 contains 15 residues. CDR3: CASRLTWDRNTEAFF. The CDR3, as DNA: TGTGCCAGCAGACTTACCTGGGACCGGAACACTGAAGCTTTCTTT.

This chain uses TRBV5-4 with TRBJ2-5, with D unclear. The germline CDR1 and CDR2 sequences are SGHNT and YYREEE (reference sequence). There are 15 residues in the CDR3. Deletions cut 3 bases from V and 7 bases from J, with 19 bases between. The DNA for the CDR3 is TGTGCCAGCAGCTCCTTCTCCGTGGGCGGTACGACCCAGTACTTC. Translation: CASSSFSVGGTTQYF.

In its sample, this clonotype was seen many times. The chain carries TRBV6-1 and TRBJ1-3; D is possibly TRBD1 (6 bases). Germline CDR1 MNHNS, CDR2 SASEGT. The CDR3 runs to 16 residues. Trimming cost V 5 bases and J 3 bases, with 17 bases left between them. The CDR3 bases are TGTGCCAGCAGTAACCGGGACATTCTACTTGGAAACACCATATATTTT. It specifies CASSNRDILLGNTIYF.

This clonotype showed up many times. The V gene is TRBV12-3 or TRBV12-4, the J gene TRBJ1-6; possibly TRBD1 for D (5 bases). The CDR3 sequence is 14 residues long. The germline V and J ends were trimmed by 5 bases and 10 bases, with 15 bases remaining between them. The CDR3 sequence: CASSLRDSWSPLHF. DNA for the CDR3: TGTGCCAGCAGTCTCCGGGACTCTTGGTCACCCCTCCACTTT.

This clonotype showed up many times. This chain joins TRBV28 and TRBJ2-6; D may be TRBD1 (6 bases). The V gene lost 6 bases and the J gene lost 1 base, with 7 bases spanning the gap. Germline CDR1 is MDHEN and CDR2 is SYDVKM. The CDR3 contains 14 residues. CDR3 bases: TGTGCCAGCAGAACAGGGTCTGGGGCCAACGTCCTGACTTTC. Translation gives CASRTGSGANVLTF.

This clonotype was recorded many times. The J gene is TRBJ1-1, the V gene TRBV11-2; D not certain. Deletions cut 6 bases from V and 3 bases from J, with 11 bases between. Germline assignment: CDR1 SGHAT and CDR2 FQNNGV. CDR3 size: 13 residues. The CDR3 nucleotides are TGTGCCAGCAGACCCAGCCGCGACACTGAAGCTTTCTTT. Translating gives CASRPSRDTEAFF.

With regard to this clonotype: Since no conserved phenylalanine or tryptophan closes the CDR3, a read error is the likely cause. The J gene is TRBJ1-3, the V gene TRBV7-6; D gene uncertain. Germline V gene lookup returns CDR1 SGHVS and CDR2 FNYEAQ. The CDR3 consists of 15 residues. The CDR3 sequence is CASKSAPYSGNIIYS. The CDR3 region has the DNA TGTGCCAGCAAGTCTGCCCCCTACTCTGGAAACATCATATATTCT.

This clonotype has ten or more counts. This sequence joins TRBV6-1 and TRBJ2-3; D remains ambiguous. The germline V gene encodes CDR1 MNHNS and CDR2 SASEGT. CDR3 size: 12 residues. The germline V and J ends were trimmed by 1 base and 6 bases, with 5 bases remaining between them. The CDR3 DNA is TGTGCCAGCAGTGAAGTGGGGGATACGCAGTATTTT. This gives the protein CASSEVGDTQYF.

The table lists this clonotype with many counts. This chain links TRBV19 with TRBJ2-6; 9 bases agree with TRBD1. Germline CDR1 reads LNHDA; CDR2 reads SQIVND (reference sequence). This CDR3 spans 16 amino acids. The trim removed 5 bases at V and 4 bases at J, leaving 6 bases unmatched. CDR3 DNA sequence: TGTGCCAGTAGTCCGGGACAGGGTAACGGGGCCAACGTCCTGACTTTC. Amino acid sequence: CASSPGQGNGANVLTF.

The chain uses TRBV15 and TRBJ1-2; TRBD1 matches 11 bases. This CDR3 has 14 residues. Trimming at V came to 5 bases and at J to 2 bases, leaving 1 base not matched to a gene. Germline V gives CDR1 LNHNV, CDR2 YYDKDF (reference sequence). The CDR3 region is CATSGDRGNYGYTF. CDR3 DNA sequence: TGTGCCACCAGCGGGGACAGGGGGAACTATGGCTACACCTTC.

This clonotype was counted only a few times. This chain uses TRBV20-1 with TRBJ2-1; D possibly corresponds to TRBD2 (5 bases). Germline V gene sequence: CDR1 DFQATT, CDR2 SNEGSKA (reference sequence). The germline V and J ends were trimmed by 3 bases and 4 bases, with 7 bases remaining between them. The CDR3 is made up of 12 amino acids. In nucleotides, the CDR3 is TGCAGTGCTAGCGGGAATTACAATGAGCAGTTCTTC. This encodes CSASGNYNEQFF.

This clonotype has only a few counts. This chain uses TRBV7-9 with TRBJ2-1, with 13 bases lining up with TRBD2. CDR1 and CDR2 from the germline V gene are SEHNR and FQNEAQ (reference sequence). The CDR3 loop spans 16 amino acids. Trimming removed 5 bases from V and 9 bases from J; junction bases left unmatched: 10. CDR3 coding DNA: TGTGCCAGCAGCCGTTACGGGACTAGCGGGGCCCCTGAGCAGTTCTTC. Its protein is CASSRYGTSGAPEQFF.